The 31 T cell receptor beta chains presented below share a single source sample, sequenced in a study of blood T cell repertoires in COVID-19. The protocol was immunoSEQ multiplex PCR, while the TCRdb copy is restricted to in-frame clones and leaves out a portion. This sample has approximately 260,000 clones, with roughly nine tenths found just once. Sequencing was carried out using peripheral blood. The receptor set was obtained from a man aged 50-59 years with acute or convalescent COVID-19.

CDR3 protein: CAWSTIGTGDGYTF. The CDR3 DNA follows: TGTGCCTGGAGTACAATAGGGACAGGGGATGGCTACACCTTC. This chain links TRBV30 with TRBJ1-2, with TRBD1 identical over 10 bases. This CDR3 is 14 amino acids long. Germline V gene lookup returns CDR1 GTSNPN and CDR2 SVGIG (reference sequence). V lost 2 bases to trimming and J lost 6 bases; unmatched junction nucleotides: 6.

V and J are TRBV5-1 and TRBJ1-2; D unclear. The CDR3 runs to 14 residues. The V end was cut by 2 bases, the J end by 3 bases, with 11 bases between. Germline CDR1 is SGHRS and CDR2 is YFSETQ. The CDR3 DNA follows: TGCGCCAGCAGCTTAACCGAGCGAGACTATGGCTACACCTTC. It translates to CASSLTERDYGYTF.

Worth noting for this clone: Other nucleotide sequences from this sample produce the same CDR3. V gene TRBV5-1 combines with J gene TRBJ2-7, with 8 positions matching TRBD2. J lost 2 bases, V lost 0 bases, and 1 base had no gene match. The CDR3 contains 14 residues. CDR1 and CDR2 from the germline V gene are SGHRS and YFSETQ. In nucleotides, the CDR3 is TGCGCCAGCAGCTTGGCGGGGGGGGCCTACGAGCAGTACTTC. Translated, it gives CASSLAGGAYEQYF.

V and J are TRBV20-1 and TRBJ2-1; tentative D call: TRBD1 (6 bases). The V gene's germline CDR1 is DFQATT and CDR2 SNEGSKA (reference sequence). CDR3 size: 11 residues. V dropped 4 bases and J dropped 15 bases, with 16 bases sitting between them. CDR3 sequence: CSATLGQSRFF. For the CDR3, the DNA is TGCAGTGCTACCTTAGGACAGTCTCGGTTCTTC.

Here the CDR3 DNA reads TGTGCCAGCAGTGTCCAGGGGACAGATACGCAGTATTTT. Translated: CASSVQGTDTQYF. The rearrangement uses TRBV2 and TRBJ2-3; perhaps TRBD1 as D (6 bases). Looked up from germline, CDR1 is SNHLY and CDR2 is FYNNEI. Between the trimmed V and J ends, which lost 4 bases and 3 bases, there was a span of 8 bases. This CDR3 spans 13 amino acids.

CDR3 in amino acids: CASSPSGGGQGVGTEAFF. The CDR3 nucleotides are TGTGCCAGCTCACCAAGTGGTGGGGGACAGGGGGTCGGCACTGAAGCTTTCTTT. This chain links TRBV18 with TRBJ1-1; TRBD1 matches 11 bases. With V trimmed by 2 bases and J by 4 bases, 12 bases remained unmatched. The length of the CDR3 is 18 residues. Germline V gene lookup returns CDR1 KGHSH and CDR2 LQKENI. The full variable domain, completed using reference TRBV18 and TRBJ1-1, is NAGVMQNPRHLVRRRGQEARLRCSPMKGHSHVYWYRQLPEEGLKFMVYLQKENIIDESGMPKERFSAEFPKEGPSILRIQQVVRGDSAAYFCASSPSGGGQGVGTEAFFGQGTRLTVV.

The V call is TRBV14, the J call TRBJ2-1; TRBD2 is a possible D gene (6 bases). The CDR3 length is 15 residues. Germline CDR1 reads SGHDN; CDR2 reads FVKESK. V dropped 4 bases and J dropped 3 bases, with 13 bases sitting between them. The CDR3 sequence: CASSRVLGGYNEQFF. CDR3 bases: TGTGCCAGCAGCCGCGTCCTGGGGGGCTACAATGAGCAGTTCTTC. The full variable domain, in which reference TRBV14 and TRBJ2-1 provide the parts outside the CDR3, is EAGVTQFPSHSVIEKGQTVTLRCDPISGHDNLYWYRRVMGKEIKFLLHFVKESKQDESGMPNNRFLAERTGGTYSTLKVQPAELEDSGVYFCASSRVLGGYNEQFFGPGTRLTVL.

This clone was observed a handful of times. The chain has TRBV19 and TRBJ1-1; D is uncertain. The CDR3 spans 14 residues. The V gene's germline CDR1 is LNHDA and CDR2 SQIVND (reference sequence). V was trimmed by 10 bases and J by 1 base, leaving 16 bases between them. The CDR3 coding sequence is TGTGCCACCTCCTTGAGGGTGGGGAACACTGAAGCTTTCTTT. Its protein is CATSLRVGNTEAFF.

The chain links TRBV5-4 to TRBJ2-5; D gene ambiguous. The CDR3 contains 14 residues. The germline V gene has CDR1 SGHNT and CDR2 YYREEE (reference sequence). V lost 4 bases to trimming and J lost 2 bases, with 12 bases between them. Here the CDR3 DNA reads TGTGCCAGCAGCGTCACAGCAGTACAAGAGACCCAGTACTTC. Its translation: CASSVTAVQETQYF.

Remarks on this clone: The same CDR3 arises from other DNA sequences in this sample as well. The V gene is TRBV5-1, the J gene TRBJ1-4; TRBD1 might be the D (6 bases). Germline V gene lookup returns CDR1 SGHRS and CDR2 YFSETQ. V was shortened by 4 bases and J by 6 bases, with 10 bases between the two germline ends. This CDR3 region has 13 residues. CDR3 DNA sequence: TGCGCCAGCAGCCCGGACAGTTATGAAAAACTGTTTTTT. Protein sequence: CASSPDSYEKLFF.

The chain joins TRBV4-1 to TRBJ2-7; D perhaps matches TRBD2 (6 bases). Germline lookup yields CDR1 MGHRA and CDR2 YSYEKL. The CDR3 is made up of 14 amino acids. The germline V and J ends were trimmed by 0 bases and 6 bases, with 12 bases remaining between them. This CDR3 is CASSQEEGSGEQYF. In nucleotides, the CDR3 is TGCGCCAGCAGCCAAGAGGAGGGTTCGGGCGAGCAGTACTTC.

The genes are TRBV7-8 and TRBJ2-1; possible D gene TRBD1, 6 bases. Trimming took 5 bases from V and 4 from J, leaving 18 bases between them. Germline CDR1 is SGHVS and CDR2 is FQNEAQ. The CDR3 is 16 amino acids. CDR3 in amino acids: CASSQRQVLEYNEQFF. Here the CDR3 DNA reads TGTGCCAGCAGCCAACGACAGGTTCTAGAGTACAATGAGCAGTTCTTC.

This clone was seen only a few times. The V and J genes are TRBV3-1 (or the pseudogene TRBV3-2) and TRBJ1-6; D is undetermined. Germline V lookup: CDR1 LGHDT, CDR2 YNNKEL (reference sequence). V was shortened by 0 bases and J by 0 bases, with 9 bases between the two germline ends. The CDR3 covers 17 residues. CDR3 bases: TGTGCCAGCAGCCAAGAAAGCGTGAGCTCCTATAATTCACCCCTCCACTTT. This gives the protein CASSQESVSSYNSPLHF.

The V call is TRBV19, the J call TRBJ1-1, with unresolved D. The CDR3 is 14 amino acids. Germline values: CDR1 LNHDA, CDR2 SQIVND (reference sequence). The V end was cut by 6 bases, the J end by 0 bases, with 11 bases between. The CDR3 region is CASRGGELNTEAFF. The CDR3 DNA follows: TGTGCCAGTAGAGGCGGGGAATTGAACACTGAAGCTTTCTTT. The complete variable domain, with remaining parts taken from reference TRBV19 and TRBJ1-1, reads DGGITQSPKYLFRKEGQNVTLSCEQNLNHDAMYWYRQDPGQGLRLIYYSQIVNDFQKGDIAEGYSVSREKKESFPLTVTSAQKNPTAFYLCASRGGELNTEAFFGQGTRLTVV.

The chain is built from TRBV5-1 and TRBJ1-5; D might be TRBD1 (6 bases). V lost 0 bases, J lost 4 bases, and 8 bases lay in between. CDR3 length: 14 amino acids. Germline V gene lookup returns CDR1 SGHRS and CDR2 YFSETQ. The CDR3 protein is CASSLATGNQPQHF. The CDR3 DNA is TGCGCCAGCAGCTTGGCGACAGGAAATCAGCCCCAGCATTTT.

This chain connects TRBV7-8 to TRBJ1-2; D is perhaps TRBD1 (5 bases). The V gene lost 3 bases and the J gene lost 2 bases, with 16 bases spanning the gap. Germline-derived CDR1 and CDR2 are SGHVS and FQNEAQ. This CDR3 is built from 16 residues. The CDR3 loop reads CASSFFGGGVNYGYTF. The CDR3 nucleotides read TGTGCCAGCAGCTTCTTTGGCGGGGGTGTCAACTATGGCTACACCTTC. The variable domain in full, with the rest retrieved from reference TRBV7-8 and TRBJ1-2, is GAGVSQSPRYKVAKRGQDVALRCDPISGHVSLFWYQQALGQGPEFLTYFQNEAQLDKSGLPSDRFFAERPEGSVSTLKIQRTQQEDSAVYLCASSFFGGGVNYGYTFGSGTRLTVV.

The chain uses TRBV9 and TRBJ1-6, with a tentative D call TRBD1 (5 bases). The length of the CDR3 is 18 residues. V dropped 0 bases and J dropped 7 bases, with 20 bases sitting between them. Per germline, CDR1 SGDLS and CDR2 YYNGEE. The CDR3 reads CASSVEALQAGNNSPLHF. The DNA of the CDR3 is TGTGCCAGCAGCGTAGAGGCCCTCCAGGCAGGGAACAATTCACCCCTCCACTTT.

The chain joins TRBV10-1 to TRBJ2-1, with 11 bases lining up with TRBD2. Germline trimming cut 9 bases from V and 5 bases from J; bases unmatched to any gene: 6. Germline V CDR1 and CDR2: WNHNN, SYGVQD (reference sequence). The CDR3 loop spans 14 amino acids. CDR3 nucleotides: TGCGCCAGAGAACTAGCGGGGGAGGACAATGAGCAGTTCTTC. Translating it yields CARELAGEDNEQFF.

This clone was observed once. The CDR3 bases are TGTGCCAGCAGTCCCGGGGACAGGAATTCACCCCTCCACTTT. It translates to CASSPGDRNSPLHF. The rearrangement links TRBV27 to TRBJ1-6; 8 positions agree with TRBD1. The CDR3 totals 14 residues. Looked up from germline, CDR1 is MNHEY and CDR2 is SMNVEV (reference sequence). The V segment lost 5 bases and the J segment 7 bases; nucleotides outside the gene matches: 4.

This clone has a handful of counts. The CDR3 loop reads CASSQWGTGTMNSPLHF. CDR3 DNA sequence: TGCGCCAGCAGCCAATGGGGGACAGGGACCATGAATTCACCCCTCCACTTT. The chain couples TRBV4-1 to TRBJ1-6; TRBD1 matches at 9 bases. Germline V lookup: CDR1 MGHRA, CDR2 YSYEKL. V was pared by 2 bases and J by 7 bases, with 9 bases of the junction left unmatched. The CDR3 runs to 17 residues.

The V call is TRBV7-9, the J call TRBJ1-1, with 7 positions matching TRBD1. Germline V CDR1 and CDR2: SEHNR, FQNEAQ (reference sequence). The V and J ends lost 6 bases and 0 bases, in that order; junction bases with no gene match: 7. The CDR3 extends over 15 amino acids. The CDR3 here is CASSPTGAMNTEAFF. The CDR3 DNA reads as TGTGCCAGCAGTCCTACAGGGGCGATGAACACTGAAGCTTTCTTT.

The CDR3 loop is CASSEASELPLHF. The DNA of the CDR3 is TGTGCCAGCAGTGAGGCTAGTGAGTTACCCCTCCACTTT. The J gene is TRBJ1-6, the V gene TRBV6-1, with D unclear. V was pared by 3 bases and J by 12 bases, with 12 bases between. The CDR3 is made up of 13 amino acids. Germline V gene data show CDR1 as MNHNS and CDR2 as SASEGT.

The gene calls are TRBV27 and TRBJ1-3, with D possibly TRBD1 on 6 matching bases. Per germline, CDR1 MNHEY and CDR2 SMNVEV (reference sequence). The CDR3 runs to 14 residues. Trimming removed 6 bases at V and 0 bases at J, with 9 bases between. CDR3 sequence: CASRGATSGNTIYF. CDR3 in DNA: TGTGCCAGCAGGGGGGCTACCTCTGGAAACACCATATATTTT.

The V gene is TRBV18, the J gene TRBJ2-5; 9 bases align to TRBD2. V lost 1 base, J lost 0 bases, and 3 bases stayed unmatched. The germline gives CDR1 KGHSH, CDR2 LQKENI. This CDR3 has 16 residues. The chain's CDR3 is CASSPRSGGNQETQYF. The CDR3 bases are TGTGCCAGCTCACCACGAAGCGGGGGGAACCAAGAGACCCAGTACTTC. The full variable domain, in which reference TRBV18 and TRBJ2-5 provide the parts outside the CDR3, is NAGVMQNPRHLVRRRGQEARLRCSPMKGHSHVYWYRQLPEEGLKFMVYLQKENIIDESGMPKERFSAEFPKEGPSILRIQQVVRGDSAAYFCASSPRSGGNQETQYFGPGTRLLVL.

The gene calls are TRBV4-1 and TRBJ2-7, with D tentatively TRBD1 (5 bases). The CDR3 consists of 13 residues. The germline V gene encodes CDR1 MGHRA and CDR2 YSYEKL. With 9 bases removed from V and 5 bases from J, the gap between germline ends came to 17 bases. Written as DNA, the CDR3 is TGCGCCAGACAACATAGGGGCTGCCACGAGCAGTACTTC. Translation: CARQHRGCHEQYF.

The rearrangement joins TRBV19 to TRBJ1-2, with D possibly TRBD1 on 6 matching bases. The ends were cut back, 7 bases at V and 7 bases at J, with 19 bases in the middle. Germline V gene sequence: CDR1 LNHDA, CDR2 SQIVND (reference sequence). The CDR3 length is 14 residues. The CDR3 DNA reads TGTGCCAGTACCTCGCGGGGGGGGCTGAGTGGCTACACCTTC. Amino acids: CASTSRGGLSGYTF.

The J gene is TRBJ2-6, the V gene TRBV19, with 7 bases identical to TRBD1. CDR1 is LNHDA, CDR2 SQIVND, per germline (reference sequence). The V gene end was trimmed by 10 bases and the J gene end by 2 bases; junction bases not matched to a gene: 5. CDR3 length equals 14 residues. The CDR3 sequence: CATLDRAGANVLTF. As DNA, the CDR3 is TGTGCCACCCTAGACAGGGCTGGGGCCAACGTCCTGACTTTC.

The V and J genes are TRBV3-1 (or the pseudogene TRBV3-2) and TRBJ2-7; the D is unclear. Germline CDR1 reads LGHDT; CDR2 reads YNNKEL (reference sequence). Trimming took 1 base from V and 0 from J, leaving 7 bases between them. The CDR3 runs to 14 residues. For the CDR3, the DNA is TGTGCCAGCAGCCAAGTACAGAGCTCCTACGAGCAGTACTTC. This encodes CASSQVQSSYEQYF.

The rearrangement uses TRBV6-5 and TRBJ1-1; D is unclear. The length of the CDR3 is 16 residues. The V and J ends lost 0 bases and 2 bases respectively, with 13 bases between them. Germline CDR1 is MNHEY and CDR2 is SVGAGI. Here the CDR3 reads CASSYSMGVSNTEAFF. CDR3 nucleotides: TGTGCCAGCAGTTACTCGATGGGCGTCAGTAACACTGAAGCTTTCTTT.

CDR3 DNA sequence: TGTGCCAGCAGCGTGGGACAGGGTTCGGTGGAGACCCAGTACTTC. Amino acids: CASSVGQGSVETQYF. The chain employs TRBV9 and TRBJ2-5, with 9 bases matching TRBD1. J was trimmed by 5 bases and V by 2 bases; bases with no gene match: 7. Germline CDR1 SGDLS, CDR2 YYNGEE. The CDR3 runs to 15 residues.

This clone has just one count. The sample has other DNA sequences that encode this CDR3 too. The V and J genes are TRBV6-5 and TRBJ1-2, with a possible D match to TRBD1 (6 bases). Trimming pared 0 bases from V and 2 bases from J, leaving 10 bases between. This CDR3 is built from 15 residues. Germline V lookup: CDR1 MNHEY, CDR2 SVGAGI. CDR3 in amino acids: CASSYSTGGNYGYTF. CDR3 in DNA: TGTGCCAGCAGTTACTCGACAGGCGGAAACTATGGCTACACCTTC.